The present T cell receptor (beta chain) was sequenced within a study of T cells in Graves' hyperthyroidism and ophthalmopathy. CDR1 is ENHRY, CDR2 SYGVKD, per germline. The V gene lost 0 bases and the J gene lost 6 bases, with 12 bases spanning the gap. CDR3 size: 14 residues. What was amplified from RNA transcripts were TCR beta CDR3 regions. An initial round of RT-PCR targeting the TCR CDR3 relied on the HTBI primer set. TCRdb used MiXCR to reprocess the multiplex PCR reads, holding one entry per CDR3 protein. The table lists approximately 510,000 distinct CDR3 sequences, under 25% of them singletons.

Source material: blood. J is TRBJ2-7 and V is TRBV10-3; D is unclear. The clonotype was recovered from a man younger than 35 with Graves' hyperthyroidism. The CDR3 DNA is TGTGCCATCAGTGAGTCTCCCCAGGAAGGCGAGCAGTACTTC. Its translation: CAISESPQEGEQYF.